These 15 T cell receptor beta chains share one sample of origin, sequenced in a study of blood T cell repertoires in COVID-19. TCRdb keeps only in-frame clones here, not all; method: immunoSEQ multiplex PCR. The sample yields 85,000 to 130,000 clones, about 90% seen once. The sequenced material came from peripheral blood. These TCRs come from a man aged 50 or older with acute or convalescent COVID-19.

The chain is built from TRBV5-6 and TRBJ2-1; tentative D call: TRBD1 (5 bases). The germline V gene encodes CDR1 SGHDT and CDR2 YYEEEE. The V and J ends lost 2 bases and 6 bases respectively, with 9 bases between them. This CDR3 contains 13 residues. CDR3 sequence reads: CASSLRQTNEQFF. The CDR3 nucleotides are TGTGCCAGCAGCTTAAGACAGACCAATGAGCAGTTCTTC.

This clone occurred once. The gene calls are TRBV4-1 and TRBJ2-1, with D perhaps matching TRBD2 (6 bases). The CDR3 contains 14 residues. Germline-derived CDR1 and CDR2 are MGHRA and YSYEKL. The V end was cut by 2 bases, the J end by 6 bases, with 11 bases between. The DNA of the CDR3 is TGCGCCAGCAGCCAATTCGTGGGGGGCAATGAGCAGTTCTTC. It specifies CASSQFVGGNEQFF.

Of note for this clone: Germline is not matched at one junction end, which may reflect a read error. The rearrangement links TRBV29-1 to TRBJ2-2; maybe TRBD2 (5 bases). Germline lookup yields CDR1 SQVTM and CDR2 ANQGSEA. The CDR3 extends over 10 amino acids. CDR3 amino acids: CSVAHRGAVF. Here the CDR3 DNA reads TGCAGCGTGGCACACCGGGGAGCTGTTTTT.

This clone was picked up a small number of times. V is TRBV19 and J is TRBJ1-3; 11 nucleotides align to TRBD1. From germline, CDR1 is LNHDA and CDR2 SQIVND (reference sequence). After removal of 3 bases from V and 3 bases from J, the junction contained 22 bases not matched to a gene. This CDR3 region has 22 residues. CDR3 region: CASSITTPRDRGVFSRGNTIYF. The CDR3 DNA sequence: TGTGCCAGTAGTATCACTACCCCCCGGGACAGGGGGGTATTTTCGCGTGGAAACACCATATATTTT. Using reference TRBV19 and TRBJ1-3 for the parts outside the CDR3, the full variable domain is DGGITQSPKYLFRKEGQNVTLSCEQNLNHDAMYWYRQDPGQGLRLIYYSQIVNDFQKGDIAEGYSVSREKKESFPLTVTSAQKNPTAFYLCASSITTPRDRGVFSRGNTIYFGEGSWLTVV.

V and J are TRBV7-8 and TRBJ2-7, with D tentatively TRBD2 (5 bases). The V gene's germline CDR1 is SGHVS and CDR2 FQNEAQ. The CDR3 sequence is 13 residues long. With 3 bases removed from V and 2 bases from J, the gap between germline ends came to 8 bases. The CDR3 DNA reads TGTGCCAGCAGCTTTCGGGGTACCTACGAGCAGTACTTC. As protein: CASSFRGTYEQYF.

The V call is TRBV6-2 or TRBV6-3, the J call TRBJ2-7; TRBD2 matches at 12 bases. Germline-derived CDR1 and CDR2 are MNHEY and SVGEGT. The CDR3 runs to 17 residues. After removal of 0 bases from V and 4 bases from J, the junction contained 7 bases not matched to a gene. The CDR3, as DNA: TGTGCCAGCAGTTACTCGGAGACTAGCGGGAGAGTGTACGAGCAGTACTTC. Its protein is CASSYSETSGRVYEQYF.

The chain employs TRBV5-1 and TRBJ2-2, with D perhaps matching TRBD2 (6 bases). This CDR3 is 17 amino acids long. CDR1 is SGHRS and CDR2 is YFSETQ in the germline V gene. The ends were cut back, 0 bases at V and 1 base at J, with 13 bases in the middle. The CDR3: CASSLASLAVNTGELFF. The CDR3 DNA reads as TGCGCCAGCAGCTTGGCCTCACTAGCAGTGAACACCGGGGAGCTGTTTTTT.

V is TRBV28 and J is TRBJ2-3, with D unclear. Germline assignment: CDR1 MDHEN and CDR2 SYDVKM. V gave up 1 base and J gave up 3 bases, with 2 bases separating them. The CDR3 totals 12 residues. CDR3 coding DNA: TGTGCCAGCAGTTTATCAACAGATACGCAGTATTTT. Protein: CASSLSTDTQYF.

The CDR3 bases are TGTGCCAGCAGCTTGGTCACCGCCGGCGAGCAGTACTTC. Its translation is CASSLVTAGEQYF. V is TRBV5-4 and J is TRBJ2-7; unclear D gene. The CDR3 covers 13 residues. Trimming shortened V by 0 bases and J by 6 bases, and 10 bases separated the two germline ends. The V gene's germline CDR1 is SGHNT and CDR2 YYREEE (reference sequence).

This clone has a single count. In nucleotides, the CDR3 is TGTGCCAGCAGTGAAAGGACAAGGTACAATGAGCAGTTCTTC. This codes for CASSERTRYNEQFF. V is TRBV2 and J is TRBJ2-1, with D possibly TRBD1 on 5 matching bases. Between the trimmed V and J ends, which lost 2 bases and 4 bases, there was a span of 9 bases. The germline V gene encodes CDR1 SNHLY and CDR2 FYNNEI. This CDR3 comprises 14 residues.

The chain carries TRBV5-4 and TRBJ2-3, with TRBD1 as a possible D gene (6 bases). Deletions cut 4 bases from V and 6 bases from J, with 15 bases between. Germline CDR1 and CDR2: SGHNT and YYREEE (reference sequence). The CDR3 contains 14 residues. CDR3 nucleotides: TGTGCCAGCAGCCTGGGACATTCAACGGATACGCAGTATTTT. It specifies CASSLGHSTDTQYF.

This clone was found once. This chain links TRBV28 with TRBJ1-2; 7 positions match TRBD1. The CDR3 has 13 amino acids. Germline lookup yields CDR1 MDHEN and CDR2 SYDVKM. Trimming removed 11 bases from V and 0 bases from J; junction bases left unmatched: 6. CDR3 sequence reads: CAAGTAANYGYTF. CDR3 nucleotides: TGTGCCGCCGGGACAGCGGCTAACTATGGCTACACCTTC.

J is TRBJ2-3 and V is TRBV2; TRBD2 agrees at 11 bases. Germline V gene data show CDR1 as SNHLY and CDR2 as FYNNEI. The CDR3 extends over 17 amino acids. Germline trimming cut 7 bases from V and 0 bases from J; bases unmatched to any gene: 9. The CDR3 coding sequence is TGTGCCAGCATCCCTAGCGGGAGGATTACTAGCACAGATACGCAGTATTTT. Translation: CASIPSGRITSTDTQYF. The full variable domain, its missing parts supplied by reference TRBV2 and TRBJ2-3, is EPEVTQTPSHQVTQMGQEVILRCVPISNHLYFYWYRQILGQKVEFLVSFYNNEISEKSEIFDDQFSVERPDGSNFTLKIRSTKLEDSAMYFCASIPSGRITSTDTQYFGPGTRLTVL.

This clone was recorded only once. The genes are TRBV29-1 and TRBJ2-7; 12 bases are shared with TRBD2. The CDR3 is made up of 16 amino acids. CDR1 is SQVTM and CDR2 is ANQGSEA in the germline V gene. V trimming: 7 bases; J trimming: 0 bases; junction bases outside the gene matches: 10. The CDR3 loop reads CSASGTSGRSSYEQYF. CDR3 in DNA: TGCAGCGCTTCCGGGACTAGCGGGCGGAGCTCCTACGAGCAGTACTTC.

The chain links TRBV27 to TRBJ2-5, with D unclear. Germline CDR1 MNHEY, CDR2 SMNVEV (reference sequence). The CDR3 spans 11 residues. V lost 4 bases, J lost 2 bases, and 2 bases lay in between. The CDR3 sequence is CASSSQETQYF. CDR3 sequence (DNA): TGTGCCAGCAGTTCACAAGAGACCCAGTACTTC.